The sample holds many counts of the clone carrying this T cell receptor beta chain. Its specificity is unknown. This sample was included in a study of T-cell reconstitution after alpha-beta-depleted transplantation in children. Study results and caveats: Some patients' high day-60 TCRbeta diversity was attributed to recipient cells surviving conditioning. Several hundred rapidly expanded clones from non-depleted graft cells reportedly supplied alpha-beta T cells about two months post-transplant. The authors attributed T-cell counts and diversity one year after transplant mostly to newly produced T cells.

This CDR3 contains 13 residues. V was trimmed by 4 bases and J by 4 bases, leaving 11 bases between them. Germline CDR1 and CDR2: MGHRA and YSYEKL. Preparing the TCRbeta library involved the use of unique molecular identifiers. MiXCR was run by TCRdb on the PCR reads, yielding one entry per CDR3 protein. The sample contains 250,000 to 300,000 distinct CDR3 sequences, almost 8% of which appear only once. The receptor was isolated from a female patient aged 2-9 years who had a stem cell transplant for Fanconi anemia, so the T cells may come from the graft donor. Here the sequenced sample was peripheral blood, taken 360 days after TCRalphabeta/CD19-depleted stem cell transplant. The gene calls are TRBV4-1 and TRBJ2-7; the D is unclear. CDR3 bases: TGCGCCAGCAGCCCCGCGGTAGAGTACGAGCAGTACTTC. Translation: CASSPAVEYEQYF.